This TCR beta chain comes out of a study of shared clonotypes between healthy human individuals. J lost 0 bases, V lost 1 base, and 1 base had no gene match. The CDR3 has 15 amino acids. Germline CDR1 reads SGHRS; CDR2 reads YFSETQ. The method was immunoSEQ multiplex PCR; TCRdb's version includes in-frame clones alone and lacks a portion of them. In the table there are more than 2,000,000 clones, approximately 93% of which are singletons. The source material was naive CD4+ T cells from PBMCs. The subset denotes: CD45RA+ positively selected. This sequence originates from a man aged 18 to 29 in good health. Some clones in this sample may be carry-over from other donors' samples. The J gene is TRBJ2-3, the V gene TRBV5-1; 8 bases match TRBD2. Written as DNA, the CDR3 is TGCGCCAGCAGCTTGCAGCGGGAGAGCACAGATACGCAGTATTTT. Amino acid sequence: CASSLQRESTDTQYF.